This TCR beta chain was captured in a study of cytomegalovirus exposure and HLA in healthy donors. Study summary: Researchers previously reported finding some 110 million unique TCR beta sequences from approximately 190 million T cells. Study-level findings and limits: Reported results showed that the classifier diagnosed cytomegalovirus status with high specificity and sensitivity.

Primers: 60 Vbeta forward and 13 Jbeta reverse. Per the authors' pipeline: An analysis that came later counted 60 million to 80 million unique TCR beta chains, approximately 10 million shared. Measured with immunoSEQ multiplex PCR; TCRdb has only the in-frame clones, and not every one. Clonal size and the V and J genes are those of that table, whereas D and trimming came from the DNA. The sample is made up of 40,000 to 50,000 clones, and the top ten hold under 2% of it. The CDR3 is 14 amino acids. CDR1 is MDHEN and CDR2 is SYDVKM in the germline V gene. V lost 2 bases and J 7 bases, leaving 12 bases between the germline ends. A remark on this clone: The antigen is not known.

Input material: PBMCs. The J gene is TRBJ1-5, the V gene TRBV28; tentatively, D is TRBD1 (6 bases). The TCR comes from a woman aged 30 to 39 in good health and CMV-seronegative. The CDR3 spells CASSLGGAWQPQHF. The CDR3 nucleotides are TGTGCCAGCAGTTTAGGGGGGGCATGGCAGCCCCAGCATTTT. Based on the CDR3 plus reference TRBV28 and TRBJ1-5, the full variable domain is DVKVTQSSRYLVKRTGEKVFLECVQDMDHENMFWYRQDPGLGLRLIYFSYDVKMKEKGDIPEGYSVSREKKERFSLILESASTNQTSMYLCASSLGGAWQPQHFGDGTRLSIL.